This is a list of T cell receptor beta chains from one sample in a study of regulatory T cells in long-lasting Graves disease. TCRdb reprocessed the multiplex PCR reads with MiXCR, giving one entry per CDR3 protein. The sample has about 220,000 distinct CDR3 sequences; approximately 19% are singletons. The same data also went into a second study, on T cells in Graves' hyperthyroidism and ophthalmopathy.

The specimen was peripheral blood mononuclear cells (PBMCs), collected at new diagnosis, from a patient treated with antithyroid drugs. The receptors derive from a woman aged 25 to 45 with Graves disease. The CDR3 runs from the conserved cysteine through the conserved F or W. Fields, in order: J gene, clone size, D gene, V gene, CDR3 protein, CDR3 DNA. The D gene is left open where the match is weak. Size values are once, few and many counts, or a class for expanded clones, and some rows have none.

>TRBJ1-1|many|-|TRBV29-1
CSVAGGAMRTEAFF
TGCAGCGTTGCGGGGGGCGCGATGAGGACTGAAGCTTTCTTT
>TRBJ2-5|many|-|TRBV2
CASSGDNQETQYF
TGTGCCAGCAGTGGGGACAACCAAGAGACCCAGTACTTC
>TRBJ2-7|many|-|TRBV27
CASKRDGYTYEQYF
TGTGCCAGCAAAAGGGACGGTTACACCTACGAGCAGTACTTC
>TRBJ2-1|many|TRBD2|TRBV20-1
CSARLAGSSYNEQFF
TGCAGTGCTAGACTAGCGGGAAGCTCCTACAATGAGCAGTTCTTC
>TRBJ2-2|many|-|TRBV15
CATSVQGGANTGELFF
TGTGCCACCAGCGTGCAAGGCGGGGCGAACACCGGGGAGCTGTTTTTT
>TRBJ2-1|many|TRBD2|TRBV9
CASSSRLAGANNEQFF
TGTGCCAGCAGCTCCCGACTAGCGGGAGCAAACAATGAGCAGTTCTTC
>TRBJ2-7|many|-|TRBV2
CASKEGTSYEQYF
TGTGCCAGCAAGGAGGGGACCTCCTACGAGCAGTACTTC
>TRBJ2-1|many|-|TRBV6-2/TRBV6-3
CASSARPSSSGGGYYNEQFF
TGTGCCAGCAGTGCCCGCCCGTCTTCTAGCGGAGGGGGTTACTACAATGAGCAGTTCTTC
>TRBJ2-6|few|-|TRBV24-1
CATGKGLTKSGANVLTF
TGTGCCACCGGTAAAGGACTTACGAAGTCTGGGGCCAACGTCCTGACTTTC
>TRBJ1-6|many|-|TRBV9
CASSVGGGGTGSYNSPLHF
TGTGCCAGCAGCGTAGGTGGGGGGGGAACCGGGTCCTATAATTCACCCCTCCACTTT
>TRBJ1-3|-|-|TRBV5-8
CASSFRTGGLTGNTIYF
TGTGCCAGCAGCTTCCGGACCGGGGGGTTGACTGGAAACACCATATATTTT
>TRBJ1-1|-|TRBD1|TRBV3-1
CASSPVPGQGLPTEAFF
TGTGCCAGCAGCCCGGTCCCGGGACAGGGGTTACCGACTGAAGCTTTCTTT
>TRBJ2-2|many|TRBD1|TRBV11-2
CASSLGPGGSNTGELFF
TGTGCCAGCAGCTTAGGTCCAGGGGGCTCGAACACCGGGGAGCTGTTTTTT
>TRBJ2-3|few|TRBD2|TRBV12-3/TRBV12-4
CASSLRGLAGTDTQYF
TGTGCCAGCAGTTTGAGAGGACTAGCGGGTACAGATACGCAGTATTTT
>TRBJ2-2|many|-|TRBV7-3
CASSLPGGNTGELFF
TGTGCCAGCAGCCTTCCTGGGGGGAACACCGGGGAGCTGTTTTTT
>TRBJ2-5|few|-|TRBV19
CASSIGGRRIETQYF
TGTGCCAGTAGTATTGGAGGTCGGCGGATAGAGACCCAGTACTTC
>TRBJ2-1|many|-|TRBV7-3
CASSLSRGSGEQFF
TGTGCCAGCAGCTTAAGTAGAGGTTCCGGTGAGCAGTTCTTC
>TRBJ1-2|many|-|TRBV12-3/TRBV12-4
CASSPPGRASMGYTF
TGTGCCAGCAGTCCGCCCGGGAGGGCATCTATGGGCTACACCTTC
>TRBJ1-4|many|-|TRBV19
CASSIKGLAEKLFF
TGTGCCAGTAGTATCAAGGGACTGGCTGAAAAACTGTTTTTT
>TRBJ1-2|-|-|TRBV2
CASSEFASGLYGYTF
TGTGCCAGCAGTGAATTTGCGTCAGGACTCTATGGCTACACCTTC
>TRBJ1-2|many|TRBD1|TRBV6-1
CASTTDRGNGYTF
TGTGCCAGCACCACGGACAGGGGGAATGGCTACACCTTC
>TRBJ2-3|-|TRBD2|TRBV2
CASRAQGGPTTDTQYF
TGTGCCAGCAGAGCTCAGGGAGGGCCTACCACAGATACGCAGTATTTT
>TRBJ2-5|many|TRBD1|TRBV6-1
CASSNDRGPRGETQYF
TGTGCCAGCAGCAACGACAGGGGTCCACGAGGGGAGACCCAGTACTTC
>TRBJ2-7|many|-|TRBV6-1
CASSVGSSYEQYF
TGTGCCAGCAGCGTGGGGAGCTCCTACGAGCAGTACTTC
>TRBJ2-2|many|-|TRBV12-3/TRBV12-4
CASSPRGRPGELFF
TGTGCCAGCAGTCCTAGGGGGAGACCCGGGGAGCTGTTTTTT
>TRBJ2-1|many|TRBD1|TRBV7-8
CASSLTGGVDNEQFF
TGTGCCAGCAGCCTTACAGGGGGAGTGGACAATGAGCAGTTCTTC
>TRBJ2-7|many|TRBD2|TRBV18
CASSPTSGVSSYEQYF
TGTGCCAGCTCGCCAACTAGCGGAGTAAGCTCCTACGAGCAGTACTTC
>TRBJ1-5|many|TRBD1|TRBV30
CAWSVGGRGRNQPQHF
TGTGCCTGGAGTGTAGGGGGCAGGGGAAGGAATCAGCCCCAGCATTTT
>TRBJ2-7|-|TRBD1|TRBV28
CASSQTGPRIEQYF
TGTGCCAGCAGCCAGACAGGGCCGCGTATTGAGCAGTACTTC
>TRBJ1-5|few|-|TRBV19
CASRVSNQPQHF
TGTGCCAGTAGGGTGAGCAATCAGCCCCAGCATTTT
>TRBJ2-7|-|TRBD2|TRBV12-3/TRBV12-4
CASSLVGLAGDEQYF
TGTGCCAGCAGTTTGGTAGGGCTAGCGGGAGACGAGCAGTACTTC
>TRBJ2-7|many|-|TRBV28
CASSSGSTPYEQYF
TGTGCCAGCAGTTCTGGATCGACTCCCTACGAGCAGTACTTC
>TRBJ1-2|many|-|TRBV6-5
CASSYYLGDSYGYTF
TGTGCCAGCAGTTATTACTTAGGGGATAGTTATGGCTACACCTTC
>TRBJ2-5|many|TRBD2|TRBV7-9
CASSLGTSGAQETQYF
TGTGCCAGCAGCTTAGGGACTAGCGGGGCACAAGAGACCCAGTACTTC
>TRBJ2-7|many|TRBD1|TRBV19
CASSNNPRDREAVQYF
TGTGCCAGTAGTAACAACCCTCGGGACAGGGAAGCGGTGCAGTACTTC
>TRBJ1-1|many|-|TRBV11-2
CASSLGGVRNTEAFF
TGTGCCAGCAGCTTAGGGGGAGTAAGGAACACTGAAGCTTTCTTT
>TRBJ2-6|few|-|TRBV6-2/TRBV6-3
CASSYSVSGANVLTF
TGTGCCAGCAGTTACTCGGTCTCTGGGGCCAACGTCCTGACTTTC
>TRBJ2-3|many|TRBD2|TRBV28
CASSSPSGGRPDTQYF
TGTGCCAGCAGTTCCCCTAGCGGGGGGAGGCCAGATACGCAGTATTTT
>TRBJ2-7|many|-|TRBV27
CASSPRTGHEQYF
TGTGCCAGCAGCCCCCGAACAGGGCACGAGCAGTACTTC
>TRBJ2-2|few|TRBD2|TRBV2
CASRAGTSGSGELFF
TGTGCCAGCAGGGCCGGGACTAGCGGGAGTGGGGAGCTGTTTTTT
>TRBJ1-2|many|-|TRBV6-1
CASSRAGRQTSGYTF
TGTGCCAGCAGCCGGGCCGGGAGGCAGACGAGTGGCTACACCTTC
>TRBJ2-7|many|TRBD2|TRBV20-1
CSARGASGGILSYEQYF
TGCAGTGCTAGAGGGGCTAGCGGGGGAATACTGTCCTACGAGCAGTACTTC
>TRBJ2-1|-|TRBD1|TRBV9
CASSVLGTGNYNEQFF
TGTGCCAGCAGCGTACTCGGGACAGGGAACTACAATGAGCAGTTCTTC
>TRBJ1-5|-|-|TRBV3-1
CASSQEGGGYGNQPQHF
TGTGCCAGCAGCCAAGAAGGAGGGGGTTACGGCAATCAGCCCCAGCATTTT
>TRBJ2-5|many|TRBD2|TRBV7-8
CASSPGGNRGETQYF
TGTGCCAGCAGCCCCGGGGGGAACCGGGGGGAGACCCAGTACTTC
>TRBJ1-2|-|-|TRBV4-1
CASSQADGINYGYTF
TGCGCCAGCAGCCAAGCGGACGGGATTAACTATGGCTACACCTTC
>TRBJ2-7|many|TRBD1|TRBV20-1
CSAGTGGSHEQYF
TGCAGTGCCGGGACAGGGGGCTCCCACGAGCAGTACTTC
>TRBJ1-1|many|TRBD1|TRBV2
CASSRQGVTEAFF
TGTGCCAGCAGTCGACAGGGGGTCACTGAAGCTTTCTTT
>TRBJ2-7|many|TRBD1|TRBV7-8
CASSYGTGALLLDYEQYF
TGTGCCAGCAGCTACGGGACAGGGGCCCTACTCCTCGATTACGAGCAGTACTTC
>TRBJ2-3|many|-|TRBV20-1
CSAEGEDTQYF
TGCAGTGCCGAGGGGGAAGATACGCAGTATTTT
>TRBJ2-5|many|TRBD2|TRBV5-1
CASRRTSGETQYF
TGCGCCAGCAGAAGGACTAGCGGAGAGACCCAGTACTTC
>TRBJ1-1|many|-|TRBV20-1
CSAASGELNTEAFF
TGCAGTGCTGCTTCGGGGGAACTGAACACTGAAGCTTTCTTT
>TRBJ2-6|many|-|TRBV6-1
CASTTGSGANVLTF
TGTGCCAGCACGACGGGATCTGGGGCCAACGTCCTGACTTTC
>TRBJ2-2|many|-|TRBV24-1
CATSDFGLGETGELFF
TGTGCCACCAGTGATTTCGGGCTCGGGGAGACCGGGGAGCTGTTTTTT